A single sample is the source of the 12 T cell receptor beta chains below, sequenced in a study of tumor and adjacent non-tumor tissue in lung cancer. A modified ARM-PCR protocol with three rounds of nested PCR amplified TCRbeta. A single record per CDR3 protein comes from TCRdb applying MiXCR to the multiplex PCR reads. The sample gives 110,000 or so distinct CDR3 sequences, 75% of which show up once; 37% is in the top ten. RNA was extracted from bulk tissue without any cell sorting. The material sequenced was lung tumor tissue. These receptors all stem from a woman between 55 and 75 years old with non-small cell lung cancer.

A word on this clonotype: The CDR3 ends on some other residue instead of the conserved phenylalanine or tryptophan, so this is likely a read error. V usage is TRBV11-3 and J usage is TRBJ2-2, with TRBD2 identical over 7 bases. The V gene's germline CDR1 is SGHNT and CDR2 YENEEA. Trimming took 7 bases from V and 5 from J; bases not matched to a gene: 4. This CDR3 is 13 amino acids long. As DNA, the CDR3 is TGTGCCAGCAAGGGCGGGGGAACCGGGGAGCTGTTTTGT. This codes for CASKGGGTGELFC.

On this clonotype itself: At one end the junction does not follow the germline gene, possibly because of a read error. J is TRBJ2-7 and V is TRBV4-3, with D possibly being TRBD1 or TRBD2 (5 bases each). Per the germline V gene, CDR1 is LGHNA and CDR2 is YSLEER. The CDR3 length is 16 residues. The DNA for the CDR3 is TGCGCCAGCAGCCAAGATCCGGCAGGGACCCCCTACAAGCAGTACTTC. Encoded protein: CASSQDPAGTPYKQYF.

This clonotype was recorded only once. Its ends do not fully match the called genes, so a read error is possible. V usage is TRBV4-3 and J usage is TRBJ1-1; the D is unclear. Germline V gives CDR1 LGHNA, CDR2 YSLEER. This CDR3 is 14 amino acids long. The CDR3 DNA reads TGCGCCAGCAGCCAAGTCAAGGTGACCACTGAAGCTCTCTTT. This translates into CASSQVKVTTEALF.

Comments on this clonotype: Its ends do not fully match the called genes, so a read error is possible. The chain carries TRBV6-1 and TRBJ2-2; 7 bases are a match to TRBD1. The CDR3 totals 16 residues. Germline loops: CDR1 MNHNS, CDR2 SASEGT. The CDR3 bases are TGTGCCAGCACTCCCCTAGGACAGGTATCCACCGGGGAGCCGTTTTTT. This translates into CASTPLGQVSTGEPFF.

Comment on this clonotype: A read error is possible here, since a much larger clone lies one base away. The DNA of the CDR3 is TGCGCCAGCAGCCCTGGGACTAGCGGGGATTTAACAGATACGCAGTATTTT. This sequence encodes CASSPGTSGDLTDTQYF. The chain combines TRBV5-1 with TRBJ2-3, with 13 bases lining up with TRBD2. CDR1 and CDR2 from the germline V gene are SGHRS and YFSETQ. J lost 3 bases, V lost 4 bases, and 8 bases had no gene match. The CDR3 contains 17 residues.

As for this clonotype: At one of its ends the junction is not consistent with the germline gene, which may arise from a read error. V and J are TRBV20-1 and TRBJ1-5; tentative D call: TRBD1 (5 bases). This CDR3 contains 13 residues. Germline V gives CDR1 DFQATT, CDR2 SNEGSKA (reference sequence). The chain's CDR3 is CSARSGGNQSQHF. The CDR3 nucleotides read TGCAGTGCGAGATCCGGGGGTAATCAGTCCCAGCATTTT.

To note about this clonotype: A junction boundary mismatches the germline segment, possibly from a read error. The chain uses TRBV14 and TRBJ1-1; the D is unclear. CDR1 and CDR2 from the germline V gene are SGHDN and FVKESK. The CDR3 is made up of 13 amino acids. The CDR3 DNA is TGTTCCAGCAGCCAAGGGTTACTTACTGAAGTTTTCTTT. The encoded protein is CSSSQGLLTEVFF.

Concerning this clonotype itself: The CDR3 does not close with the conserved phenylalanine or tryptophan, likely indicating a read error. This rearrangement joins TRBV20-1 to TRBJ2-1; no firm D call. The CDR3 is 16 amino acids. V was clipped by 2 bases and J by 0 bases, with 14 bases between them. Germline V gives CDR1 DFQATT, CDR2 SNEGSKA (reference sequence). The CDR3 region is CSARHGVHYSYNEQFL. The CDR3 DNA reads TGCAGTGCTAGACACGGCGTTCACTACTCCTACAATGAGCAGTTCCTC.

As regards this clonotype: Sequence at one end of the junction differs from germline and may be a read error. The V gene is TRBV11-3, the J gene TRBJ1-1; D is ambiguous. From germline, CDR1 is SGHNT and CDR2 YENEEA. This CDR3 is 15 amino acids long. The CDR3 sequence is CASSIDSGRGTEVFF. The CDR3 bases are TGTGCCAGTAGCATAGATTCGGGGAGAGGCACTGAAGTTTTCTTT.

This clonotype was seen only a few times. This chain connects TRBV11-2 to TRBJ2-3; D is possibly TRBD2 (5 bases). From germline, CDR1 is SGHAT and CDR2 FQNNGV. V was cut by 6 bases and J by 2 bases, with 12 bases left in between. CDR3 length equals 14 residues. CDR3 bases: TGTGCCAGCAGGCTGACTCGGGACACAGATACGCAGTATTTT. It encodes CASRLTRDTDTQYF.

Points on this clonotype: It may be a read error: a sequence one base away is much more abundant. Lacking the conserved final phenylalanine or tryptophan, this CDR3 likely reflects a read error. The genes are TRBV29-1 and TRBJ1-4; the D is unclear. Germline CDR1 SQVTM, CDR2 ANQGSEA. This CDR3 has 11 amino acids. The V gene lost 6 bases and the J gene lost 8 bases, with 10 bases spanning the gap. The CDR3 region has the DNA TGCAGCGTGACTGAAGGGGAAAAACTGTTTCTT. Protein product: CSVTEGEKLFL.

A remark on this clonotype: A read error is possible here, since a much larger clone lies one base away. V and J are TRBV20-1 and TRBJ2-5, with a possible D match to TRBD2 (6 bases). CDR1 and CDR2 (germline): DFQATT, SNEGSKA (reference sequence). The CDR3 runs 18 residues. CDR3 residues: CSTRSTWTMEGYQETQYF. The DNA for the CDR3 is TGCAGTACTAGATCAACTTGGACTATGGAGGGGTACCAAGAGACCCAGTACTTC.